This T cell receptor beta chain was obtained from a study of T cell repertoires in cytomegalovirus infection. Study in general: Shared public TCR beta signatures pointed to both CMV infection and a matching HLA type. Study results and limitations: The ex vivo response was dominated by HLA-C-restricted CMV-specific TCR beta clonotypes.

About this clonotype: Its antigen is unknown.

MiXCR was run by TCRdb on the reads, yielding one entry per CDR3 protein. The sample has tens of thousands of distinct CDR3 sequences, 22% seen once; the top ten hold around 77%. The origin of this receptor is a human donor in good health (CMV status not recorded). Some clones in this sample may be carry-over from other donors' samples. Material for sequencing was PBMCs, sequenced either directly or after in vitro stimulation (not recorded which).

The CDR3: CASSLTAVHYEQYF. The CDR3 region has the DNA TGTGCCAGCAGCTTAACAGCAGTCCACTACGAGCAGTACTTC. The chain joins TRBV7-9 to TRBJ2-7; unclear D gene. Germline V lookup: CDR1 SEHNR, CDR2 FQNEAQ (reference sequence). V was pared by 2 bases and J by 3 bases, with 11 bases between. CDR3 size: 14 residues.